The 2 T cell receptor beta chains in this list originate from one sample, sequenced in a study of long-term antiretroviral therapy in people with HIV. They ran version v3.0 of the immunoSEQ assay at survey level. TCRdb keeps only in-frame clones here, not all; method: immunoSEQ multiplex PCR. Of around 30,000 clones in the sample, more than 85% are singletons; the top ten hold 10% to 13%. The starting material was unsorted PBMCs, obtained 6.2 years after starting antiretroviral therapy. These receptor sequences come from a man aged 40-55 years with HIV.

The chain employs TRBV12-2 and TRBJ1-1; whether TRBD1, the table's D call, matches the DNA was not checked. TRBV12-2 is annotated as a pseudogene. CDR3 length: 17 amino acids. The DNA of the CDR3 is TGTGCAAGTCGCCCTGAGCCACAGGGGGTTGAGACCACTGAAGCTTTCTTT. Translated, it gives CASRPEPQGVETTEAFF.

The chain uses TRBV11-2 and TRBJ2-7; 9 bases map to TRBD1. The CDR3 spans 15 residues. The J segment lost 2 bases and the V segment lost 4 bases, leaving 6 bases of the junction unmatched. Germline CDR1 SGHAT, CDR2 FQNNGV. CDR3 region: CASSYGTGPTYEQYF. CDR3 DNA: TGTGCCAGCAGCTACGGGACAGGGCCAACCTACGAGCAGTACTTC.